These 2 T cell receptor beta chains were sequenced from one sample in a study of T-cell memory formation after mild COVID-19. TCRdb fed the 5' RACE reads into MiXCR, producing one record per CDR3 protein. The sample carries about 120,000 distinct CDR3 sequences, 22% recorded once. Material for sequencing was PBMCs or a T cell subset sorted from them (not recorded which). The receptor source for this set is a man aged 18 to 35 who had mild COVID-19 (a few samples of this study predate the infection). Cell type and time point are not known.

The rearrangement joins TRBV5-6 to TRBJ2-7; the D gene is possibly TRBD1 (5 bases). V lost 3 bases, J lost 2 bases, and 9 bases lay in between. Germline CDR1 SGHDT, CDR2 YYEEEE. The CDR3 spans 13 residues. The CDR3 region has the DNA TGTGCCAGCAGCTCGGACACCGCCTACGAGCAGTACTTC. As protein: CASSSDTAYEQYF.

This clonotype was counted between two and nine times. The genes are TRBV19 and TRBJ1-5; unclear D gene. The V and J ends lost 3 bases and 7 bases respectively, with 13 bases between them. Germline lookup yields CDR1 LNHDA and CDR2 SQIVND (reference sequence). The length of the CDR3 is 14 residues. DNA for the CDR3: TGTGCCAGTAGTATCGCTGGGTCCGGGCAGCCCCAGCATTTT. It codes for CASSIAGSGQPQHF.